This T cell receptor beta chain was found in a study of neoadjuvant nivolumab and ipilimumab in lung cancer. Study outcomes and limitations: Compared with tumor-adjacent uninvolved lung, resected tumors showed greater richness and clonality. Pretherapy blood TCR richness correlated positively with resected tumor richness. Pathologic regression was not significantly tied to TCR clonality.

V shed 5 bases and J 2 bases; nucleotides not matched to a gene: 4. The length of the CDR3 is 16 residues. CDR1 is SGHTA and CDR2 is FQGTGA in the germline V gene. Measured with immunoSEQ multiplex PCR; TCRdb has only the in-frame clones, and not every one. The sample yields just under 10,000 clones, 81% seen once. As regards this clone: The antigen is not known.

The rearrangement uses TRBV7-3 and TRBJ2-3; 13 bases are a match to TRBD2. The specimen comprised peripheral blood, sampled before neoadjuvant nivolumab, alone or with ipilimumab. The TCR originated in an adult with non-small cell lung cancer. CDR3 sequence (DNA): TGTGCCAGCAGCAGGGGACTAGCGGGGTACACAGATACGCAGTATTTT. It yields the protein CASSRGLAGYTDTQYF.